Shown below are 27 T cell receptor beta chains from a single sample sequenced in a study of T cells in Graves' hyperthyroidism and ophthalmopathy. RNA transcripts were the template for amplifying TCR beta CDR3 regions. When the TCR CDR3 underwent first-round RT-PCR, the HTBI primer set was used. MiXCR, run by TCRdb on the multiplex PCR reads, gives a single entry per CDR3 protein. The top ten clones hold 44% of a sample with 190,000 or so distinct CDR3 sequences, around 18% of them seen once. The sequencing sample was made of blood. These receptors were obtained from a man aged 40-55 years with Graves' hyperthyroidism.

The CDR3 loop is CASSGRTGMETQYF. CDR3 bases: TGTGCCAGCAGTGGTCGGACAGGGATGGAGACCCAGTACTTC. The chain has TRBV6-1 and TRBJ2-5; 8 nucleotides align to TRBD1. V lost 4 bases, J lost 5 bases, and 6 bases stayed unmatched. The CDR3 sequence is 14 residues long. Germline assignment: CDR1 MNHNS and CDR2 SASEGT.

This clonotype was detected a few times. This chain links TRBV6-2 or TRBV6-3 with TRBJ2-3, with D possibly matching TRBD2 (6 bases). CDR1 and CDR2 from the germline V gene are MNHEY and SVGEGT. CDR3 length equals 17 residues. The V end lost 5 bases, the J end lost 0 bases, and 18 bases lay between the germline ends. CDR3 coding DNA: TGTGCCAGCAGTAAACGCCTACGGGGGACTAGCACAGATACGCAGTATTTT. Translation: CASSKRLRGTSTDTQYF.

There are a few counts of this clonotype. J is TRBJ2-3 and V is TRBV2, with a possible D match to TRBD1 (6 bases). The CDR3 length is 16 residues. The V and J ends lost 3 bases and 5 bases respectively, with 18 bases between them. Germline V gene sequence: CDR1 SNHLY, CDR2 FYNNEI. The CDR3 spells CASSDLGAYGLDTQYF. CDR3 bases: TGTGCCAGCAGTGATTTGGGGGCTTACGGATTAGATACGCAGTATTTT.

This clonotype has at least ten counts. The chain carries TRBV29-1 and TRBJ1-1; tentative D call: TRBD1 (6 bases). V shed 7 bases and J shed 3 bases, with 27 bases lying between them. CDR1 and CDR2 from the germline V gene are SQVTM and ANQGSEA. The CDR3 runs 17 residues. In nucleotides, the CDR3 is TGCAGCGCTGGGAGGGGGGCTAACTGGGGAAGTGACACTGAAGCTTTCTTT. The encoded protein is CSAGRGANWGSDTEAFF.

This clonotype was counted between two and nine times. This chain joins TRBV6-5 and TRBJ1-3; 7 bases map to TRBD1. Germline loops: CDR1 MNHEY, CDR2 SVGAGI. The CDR3 runs 16 residues. V lost 4 bases to trimming and J lost 0 bases; unmatched junction nucleotides: 6. For the CDR3, the DNA is TGTGCCAGCAGTTTCACCGGGACAGACTCTGGAAACACCATATATTTT. This sequence encodes CASSFTGTDSGNTIYF.

The V and J genes are TRBV4-3 and TRBJ2-5; D not resolved. V lost 0 bases to trimming and J lost 3 bases, with 11 bases between them. This CDR3 has 15 amino acids. Germline V gene sequence: CDR1 LGHNA, CDR2 YSLEER. In DNA, the CDR3 is TGCGCCAGCAGCCAAGAGGCAGGCATAGAAGAGACCCAGTACTTC. Translated: CASSQEAGIEETQYF.

This clonotype was seen repeatedly, ten times or more. V and J are TRBV11-3 and TRBJ1-1; D not certain. Trimming took off 0 bases at V and 1 base at J, with 6 bases between the two ends. The CDR3 contains 14 residues. Germline-derived CDR1 and CDR2 are SGHNT and YENEEA. The CDR3 sequence is CASSLDNANTEAFF. The CDR3 DNA follows: TGTGCCAGCAGCTTAGACAACGCGAACACTGAAGCTTTCTTT.

This clonotype has at least ten counts. The genes are TRBV7-9 and TRBJ2-4; unclear D gene. V was trimmed by 1 base and J by 9 bases, leaving 4 bases between them. Looked up from germline, CDR1 is SEHNR and CDR2 is FQNEAQ (reference sequence). The CDR3 sequence is 11 residues long. DNA for the CDR3: TGTGCCAGCAGCTTAGTTACCATTCAGTACTTC. Residues: CASSLVTIQYF.

This clonotype was observed at least ten times. This chain links TRBV28 with TRBJ2-7; maybe TRBD1 (7 bases). Trimming removed 5 bases at V and 6 bases at J, with 23 bases between. The CDR3 runs 16 residues. Per germline, CDR1 MDHEN and CDR2 SYDVKM. CDR3 in amino acids: CASSRAGGTGVVEQYF. CDR3 in DNA: TGTGCCAGCAGTCGGGCCGGGGGAACAGGGGTGGTCGAGCAGTACTTC.

The chain is built from TRBV6-1 and TRBJ1-4; 8 nucleotides align to TRBD1. This CDR3 has 16 amino acids. CDR1 is MNHNS, CDR2 SASEGT, per germline. V lost 4 bases and J lost 9; bases outside the gene matches: 13. CDR3 sequence: CASSVSAGQGHQKLFF. CDR3 bases: TGTGCCAGCAGTGTAAGCGCCGGACAGGGTCACCAAAAACTGTTTTTT.

This clonotype has at least ten counts. The CDR3 is CASSVGHEKLFF. CDR3 coding DNA: TGCGCCAGCAGTGTCGGCCATGAAAAACTGTTTTTT. The rearrangement uses TRBV10-1 and TRBJ1-4; no firm D call. The CDR3 has 12 amino acids. Trimming removed 4 bases at V and 6 bases at J, with 6 bases between. From germline, CDR1 is WNHNN and CDR2 SYGVQD (reference sequence).

On this clonotype itself: An end of the junction does not agree with germline; a read error may underlie this. The rearrangement joins TRBV18 to TRBJ2-1; 10 bases are a match to TRBD2. CDR3 length: 16 residues. Per germline, CDR1 KGHSH and CDR2 LQKENI. The CDR3 here is CASTPRGTSEAREQFF. The CDR3 DNA sequence: TGTGCCAGCACACCACGAGGGACTAGCGAAGCGAGGGAGCAGTTCTTC.

This clonotype was detected many times. The chain combines TRBV10-3 with TRBJ2-7; 10 bases line up with TRBD1. V gave up 10 bases and J gave up 4 bases; unmatched junction bases: 13. There are 15 residues in the CDR3. CDR1 and CDR2 (germline): ENHRY, SYGVKD. CDR3 bases: TGTGCCAGCGCATACCGGGACAGGGGTTCTTACGAGCAGTACTTC. Translation gives CASAYRDRGSYEQYF.

This clonotype was found a few times. This chain links TRBV7-6 with TRBJ1-3; TRBD1 agrees at 10 bases. Germline V gives CDR1 SGHVS, CDR2 FNYEAQ. The ends lost 1 base at V and 0 bases at J; junction bases unmatched: 0. The CDR3 is made up of 16 amino acids. CDR3 in DNA: TGTGCCAGCAGCTTAGGACAGGGGGCCTCTGGAAACACCATATATTTT. It translates to CASSLGQGASGNTIYF.

This clonotype was seen repeatedly, ten times or more. The chain couples TRBV12-3 or TRBV12-4 to TRBJ2-7, with D tentatively TRBD1 (6 bases). The CDR3 contains 13 residues. V was pared by 6 bases and J by 2 bases, with 11 bases between. CDR3 region: CASSHGTTYEQYF. CDR3 sequence (DNA): TGTGCCAGCAGCCATGGGACAACCTACGAGCAGTACTTC.

This clonotype showed up many times. This sequence joins TRBV2 and TRBJ1-5; 7 bases agree with TRBD1. The CDR3 is 17 amino acids. CDR1 and CDR2 (germline): SNHLY, FYNNEI. J lost 0 bases, V lost 8 bases, and 13 bases had no gene match. The DNA of the CDR3 is TGTGCCAGCGAAGGGACAGCGGGACCTTATAGCAATCAGCCCCAGCATTTT. It codes for CASEGTAGPYSNQPQHF.

This clonotype has a count of ten or more. This chain connects TRBV20-1 to TRBJ1-6, with TRBD1 identical over 7 bases. Per the germline V gene, CDR1 is DFQATT and CDR2 is SNEGSKA (reference sequence). This CDR3 contains 13 residues. The trim removed 8 bases at V and 8 bases at J, leaving 9 bases unmatched. CDR3 in DNA: TGCAGTACCCCGGGACAGAGATATTCACCCCTCCACTTT. Its protein is CSTPGQRYSPLHF.

The chain recombines TRBV18 with TRBJ2-3; D remains ambiguous. The CDR3 length is 14 residues. Germline V gene data show CDR1 as KGHSH and CDR2 as LQKENI. V dropped 5 bases and J dropped 5 bases, with 14 bases sitting between them. The CDR3 sequence: CASSSSASGDTQYF. Here the CDR3 DNA reads TGTGCCAGCTCATCATCGGCTAGTGGAGATACGCAGTATTTT.

Remarks on this clonotype: This may be a read error, as it is one base from a much larger clone. The conserved closing phenylalanine or tryptophan is absent in this CDR3, likely reflecting a read error. The chain links TRBV5-1 to TRBJ2-3; 7 bases line up with TRBD2. Germline CDR1 reads SGHRS; CDR2 reads YFSETQ. This CDR3 has 14 amino acids. CDR3 DNA sequence: TGTGCCATCGCGGAGGGACTAAGCACAGATACGCAGTATTGT. Its translation is CAIAEGLSTDTQYC.

This clonotype occurred a few times. The V and J genes are TRBV6-1 and TRBJ2-3; TRBD2 matches 11 bases. This CDR3 is 16 amino acids long. Trimming at V came to 2 bases and at J to 3 bases, leaving 4 bases not matched to a gene. The germline V gene encodes CDR1 MNHNS and CDR2 SASEGT. CDR3 DNA sequence: TGTGCCAGCAGTGAACTAGCGGGGGGCCAGACAGATACGCAGTATTTT. As protein: CASSELAGGQTDTQYF.

This clonotype was counted at least ten times. The gene calls are TRBV18 and TRBJ2-3; no reliable D call. V shed 0 bases and J shed 3 bases, with 4 bases lying between them. This CDR3 comprises 13 residues. Germline V gene data show CDR1 as KGHSH and CDR2 as LQKENI. The CDR3 DNA sequence: TGTGCCAGCTCACCACCCCTTACAGATACGCAGTATTTT. This sequence encodes CASSPPLTDTQYF. Full variable domain (outside the CDR3, taken from reference TRBV18 and TRBJ2-3): NAGVMQNPRHLVRRRGQEARLRCSPMKGHSHVYWYRQLPEEGLKFMVYLQKENIIDESGMPKERFSAEFPKEGPSILRIQQVVRGDSAAYFCASSPPLTDTQYFGPGTRLTVL.

This clonotype has just a few counts. The chain recombines TRBV7-9 with TRBJ1-1; a possible D gene is TRBD1 (5 bases). With 6 bases removed from V and 5 bases from J, the gap between germline ends came to 13 bases. This CDR3 has 13 amino acids. Germline V gene lookup returns CDR1 SEHNR and CDR2 FQNEAQ (reference sequence). CDR3 region: CASRPGFRTEAFF. DNA for the CDR3: TGTGCCAGCAGACCAGGGTTTAGGACTGAAGCTTTCTTT.

The chain combines TRBV4-3 with TRBJ2-2; 9 bases map to TRBD1. The CDR3 is made up of 16 amino acids. Germline CDR1 reads LGHNA; CDR2 reads YSLEER. Trimming cost V 4 bases and J 4 bases; bases outside gene matches: 7. CDR3 in amino acids: CASSLRQGDFTGELFF. CDR3 DNA: TGCGCCAGCAGCCTCAGACAGGGGGATTTCACCGGGGAGCTGTTTTTT.

This clonotype has ten or more counts. The chain carries TRBV3-1 and TRBJ2-1; no reliable D call. Germline assignment: CDR1 LGHDT and CDR2 YNNKEL (reference sequence). Trimming cost V 2 bases and J 7 bases, with 15 bases left between them. The CDR3 has 15 residues. CDR3: CASSQSPGSGNEQFF. CDR3 nucleotides: TGTGCCAGCAGCCAATCCCCCGGGTCTGGTAATGAGCAGTTCTTC.

This clonotype was counted ten times or more. Sequence at one end of the junction differs from germline and may be a read error. DNA for the CDR3: TGCGCCAGCAGCTTGGCCCGGGAGACCCAGTACTTC. Its translation is CASSLARETQYF. The chain employs TRBV7-2 and TRBJ2-5; no reliable D call. This CDR3 comprises 12 residues. CDR1 and CDR2 (germline): SGHTA, FQGNSA.

This clonotype was recorded at least ten times. The J gene is TRBJ2-1, the V gene TRBV7-3; 14 positions match TRBD2. Germline V gene sequence: CDR1 SGHTA, CDR2 FQGTGA. CDR3 size: 16 residues. The V gene end was trimmed by 5 bases and the J gene end by 9 bases; junction bases not matched to a gene: 9. CDR3 DNA sequence: TGTGCCAGCAGCGACCCGACTAGCGGGGGGGGTATTGAGCAGTTCTTC. Translated, it gives CASSDPTSGGGIEQFF.

This clonotype was detected ten times or more. The rearrangement links TRBV27 to TRBJ1-1; maybe TRBD1 (5 bases). CDR3 length: 12 residues. Germline-derived CDR1 and CDR2 are MNHEY and SMNVEV (reference sequence). The V and J ends lost 6 bases and 6 bases respectively, with 11 bases between them. The CDR3 is CASSQRGAEAFF. CDR3 bases: TGTGCCAGCAGCCAACGGGGCGCTGAAGCTTTCTTT.